This TCR beta chain stems from a study of shared clonotypes between healthy human individuals. Study-level information: Ranging from 18 to 49 in age, donors were two women and three men. Study-wide results and limits: Investigators collected only blood, and repertoires in tissues likely differ.

As regards this clone: The antigen remains undetermined.

Only in-frame clones appear in the TCRdb table, and some are missing; sequencing was by immunoSEQ multiplex PCR. Here the sample spans about half a million clones, approximately 85% being singletons. Germline-derived CDR1 and CDR2 are LGHNA and YNFKEQ. Losses at the gene ends were 0 bases for V and 0 bases for J; bases not matched to a gene: 4. CDR3 length: 16 amino acids. This chain joins TRBV4-2 and TRBJ2-7; 8 nucleotides line up with TRBD2. Sequenced material: PBMCs. This TCR was recovered from a woman aged 40 to 50 in good health. Some clones in this sample may be carry-over from other donors' samples. CDR3 amino acids: CASSQDETSGSYEQYF. The DNA of the CDR3 is TGTGCCAGCAGCCAAGATGAAACTAGCGGCTCCTACGAGCAGTACTTC.